This TCR beta chain is drawn from a study of response to subunit inactivated influenza vaccine. Germline assignment: CDR1 MDHEN and CDR2 SYDVKM. CDR3 length: 15 amino acids. V lost 6 bases and J lost 2; bases outside the gene matches: 6. TCRdb re-analysed the RT-PCR reads in MiXCR, keeping a single row per CDR3 protein. The data hold roughly 650,000 distinct CDR3 sequences, with 14% observed a single time. Whole-study findings and limits: Authors suggested each seasonal flu vaccination may recruit only limited numbers of new T cells.

This clonotype was seen a handful of times. Its antigen remains unidentified. The chain carries TRBV28 and TRBJ2-7; TRBD2 matches 11 bases. The sequence was collected from a man in his forties or fifties who received an inactivated influenza vaccine. The sequenced sample was PBMCs from blood, obtained roughly 15 days before vaccination. CDR3 bases: TGTGCCAGCAGGCGAACGACTAGCGGGGCCTACGAGCAGTACTTC. Amino acid sequence: CASRRTTSGAYEQYF. The whole variable domain, remainder taken from reference TRBV28 and TRBJ2-7, is DVKVTQSSRYLVKRTGEKVFLECVQDMDHENMFWYRQDPGLGLRLIYFSYDVKMKEKGDIPEGYSVSREKKERFSLILESASTNQTSMYLCASRRTTSGAYEQYFGPGTRLTVT.